The present T cell receptor (beta chain) was sequenced within a study of blood T cells in healthy people across ages. The use of a sample-barcoded 5' primer and a J-beta primer mix characterized a second PCR of roughly 7 to 12 cycles. MiXCR, applied by TCRdb to the 5' RACE reads, yields one record per CDR3 protein. The sample has roughly 800,000 distinct CDR3 sequences; 58% are singletons. The V and J ends lost 4 bases and 3 bases respectively, with 19 bases between them. In germline, CDR1 is SGHDT, CDR2 YYEEEE. The CDR3 is made up of 16 amino acids. Each sample had at least 6 million PBMCs isolated. The sequencing sample was made of blood. The chain links TRBV5-6 to TRBJ1-1, with D possibly being TRBD1 (5 bases). This TCR was sampled from a man aged 25 to 45 in good health. CDR3 protein: CASSPETGVRDTEAFF. The CDR3 DNA reads TGTGCCAGCAGCCCTGAAACAGGCGTCAGGGACACTGAAGCTTTCTTT.